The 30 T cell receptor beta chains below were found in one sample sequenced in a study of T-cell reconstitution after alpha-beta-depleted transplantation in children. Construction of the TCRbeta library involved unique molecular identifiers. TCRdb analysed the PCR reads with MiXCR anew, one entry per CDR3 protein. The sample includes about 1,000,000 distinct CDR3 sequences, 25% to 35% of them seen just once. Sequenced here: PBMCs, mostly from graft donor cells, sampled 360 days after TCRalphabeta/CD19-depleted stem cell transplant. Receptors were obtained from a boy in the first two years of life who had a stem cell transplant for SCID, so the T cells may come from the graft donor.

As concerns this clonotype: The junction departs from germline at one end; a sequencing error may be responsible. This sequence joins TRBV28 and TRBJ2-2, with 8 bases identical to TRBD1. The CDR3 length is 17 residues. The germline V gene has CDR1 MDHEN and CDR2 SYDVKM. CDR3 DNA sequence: TGTGCCAGCAGTTTCCCTCGGGCAGGGGGCAACACCTGGGAGCTGTTTTTT. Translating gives CASSFPRAGGNTWELFF. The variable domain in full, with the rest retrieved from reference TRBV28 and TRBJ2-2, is DVKVTQSSRYLVKRTGEKVFLECVQDMDHENMFWYRQDPGLGLRLIYFSYDVKMKEKGDIPEGYSVSREKKERFSLILESASTNQTSMYLCASSFPRAGGNTWELFFGEGSRLTVL.

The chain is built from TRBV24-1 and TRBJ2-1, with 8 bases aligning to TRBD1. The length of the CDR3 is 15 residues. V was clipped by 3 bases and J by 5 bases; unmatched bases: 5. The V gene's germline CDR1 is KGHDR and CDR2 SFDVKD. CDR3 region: CATSDRDRPDNEQFF. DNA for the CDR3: TGTGCCACCAGTGATAGGGACAGGCCCGACAATGAGCAGTTCTTC.

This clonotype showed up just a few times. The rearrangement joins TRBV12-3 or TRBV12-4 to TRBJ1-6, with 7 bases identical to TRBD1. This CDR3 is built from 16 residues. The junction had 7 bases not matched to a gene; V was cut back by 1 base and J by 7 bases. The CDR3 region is CASSLVGTATNSPLHF. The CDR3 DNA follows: TGTGCCAGCAGTTTAGTCGGGACAGCAACAAATTCACCCCTCCACTTT.

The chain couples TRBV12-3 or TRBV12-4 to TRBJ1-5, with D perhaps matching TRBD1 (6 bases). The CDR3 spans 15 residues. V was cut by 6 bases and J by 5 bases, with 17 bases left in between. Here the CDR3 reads CASSPTGHEHQPQHF. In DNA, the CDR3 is TGTGCCAGCAGCCCGACAGGACACGAACATCAGCCCCAGCATTTT.

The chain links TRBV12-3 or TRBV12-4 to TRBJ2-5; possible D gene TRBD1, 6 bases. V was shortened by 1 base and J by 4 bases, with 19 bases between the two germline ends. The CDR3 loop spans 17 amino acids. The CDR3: CASSLERGRGIGETQYF. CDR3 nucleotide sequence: TGTGCCAGCAGTTTAGAAAGAGGCAGGGGTATTGGAGAGACCCAGTACTTC.

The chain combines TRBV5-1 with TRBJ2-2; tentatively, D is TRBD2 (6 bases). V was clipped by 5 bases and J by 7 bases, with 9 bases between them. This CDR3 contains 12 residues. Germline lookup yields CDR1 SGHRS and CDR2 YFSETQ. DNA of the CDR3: TGCGCCAGCAGACAGGAGGGCGGGGAGCTGTTTTTT. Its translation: CASRQEGGELFF.

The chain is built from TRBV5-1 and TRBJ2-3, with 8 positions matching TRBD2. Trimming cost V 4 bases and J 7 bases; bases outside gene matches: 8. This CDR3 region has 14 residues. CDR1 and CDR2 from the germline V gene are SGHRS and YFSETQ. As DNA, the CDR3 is TGCGCCAGCAGCCTGGGACTAGGGCGCAATACGCAGTATTTT. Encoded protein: CASSLGLGRNTQYF. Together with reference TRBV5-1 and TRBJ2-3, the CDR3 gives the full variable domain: KAGVTQTPRYLIKTRGQQVTLSCSPISGHRSVSWYQQTPGQGLQFLFEYFSETQRNKGNFPGRFSGRQFSNSRSEMNVSTLELGDSALYLCASSLGLGRNTQYFGPGTRLTVL.

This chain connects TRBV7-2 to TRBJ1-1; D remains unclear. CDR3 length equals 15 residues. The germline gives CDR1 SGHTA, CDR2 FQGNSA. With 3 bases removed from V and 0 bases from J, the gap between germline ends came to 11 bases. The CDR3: CASSFLGFMNTEAFF. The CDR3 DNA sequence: TGTGCCAGCAGCTTCTTAGGGTTCATGAACACTGAAGCTTTCTTT. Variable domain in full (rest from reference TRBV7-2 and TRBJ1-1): GAGVSQSPSNKVTEKGKDVELRCDPISGHTALYWYRQSLGQGLEFLIYFQGNSAPDKSGLPSDRFSAERTGGSVSTLTIQRTQQEDSAVYLCASSFLGFMNTEAFFGQGTRLTVV.

The CDR3 loop is CASSPQGTVPQETQYF. The CDR3 DNA is TGTGCCAGCAGCCCCCAGGGGACAGTACCGCAGGAGACCCAGTACTTC. The chain links TRBV7-6 to TRBJ2-5; TRBD1 matches at 7 bases. Trimming cost V 5 bases and J 5 bases; bases outside gene matches: 14. The length of the CDR3 is 16 residues. Germline V gene sequence: CDR1 SGHVS, CDR2 FNYEAQ.

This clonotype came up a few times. CDR3 residues: CSATRGRGAYNEQFF. The CDR3, as DNA: TGCAGTGCTACGCGCGGGCGGGGAGCTTACAATGAGCAGTTCTTC. The rearrangement links TRBV20-1 to TRBJ2-1; D possibly corresponds to TRBD2 (6 bases). The V end was cut by 4 bases, the J end by 4 bases, with 17 bases between. This CDR3 contains 15 residues. The germline gives CDR1 DFQATT, CDR2 SNEGSKA (reference sequence).

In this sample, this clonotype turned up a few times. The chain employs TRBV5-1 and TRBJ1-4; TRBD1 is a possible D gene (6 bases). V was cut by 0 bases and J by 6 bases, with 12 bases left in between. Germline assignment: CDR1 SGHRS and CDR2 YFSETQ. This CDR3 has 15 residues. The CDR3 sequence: CASSLARGIDEKLFF. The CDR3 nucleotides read TGCGCCAGCAGCTTGGCGAGGGGGATCGATGAAAAACTGTTTTTT.

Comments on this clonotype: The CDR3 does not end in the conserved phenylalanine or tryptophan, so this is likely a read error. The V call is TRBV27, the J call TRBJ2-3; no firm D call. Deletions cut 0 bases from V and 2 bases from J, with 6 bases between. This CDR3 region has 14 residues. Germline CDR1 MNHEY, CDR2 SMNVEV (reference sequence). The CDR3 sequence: CASSLSAHTDTQYI. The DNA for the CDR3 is TGTGCCAGCAGTTTATCGGCTCACACAGATACGCAGTATATT.

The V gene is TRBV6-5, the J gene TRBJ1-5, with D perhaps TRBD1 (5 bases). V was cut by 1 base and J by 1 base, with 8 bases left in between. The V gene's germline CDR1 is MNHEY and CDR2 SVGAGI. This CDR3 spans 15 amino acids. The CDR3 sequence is CASSYYRTSNQPQHF. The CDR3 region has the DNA TGTGCCAGCAGTTACTATAGGACAAGCAATCAGCCCCAGCATTTT.

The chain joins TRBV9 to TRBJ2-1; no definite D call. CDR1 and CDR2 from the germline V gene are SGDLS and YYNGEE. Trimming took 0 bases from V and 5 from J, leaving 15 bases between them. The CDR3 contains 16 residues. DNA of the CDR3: TGTGCCAGCAGCGTAGCGGACCGGGTTTATCACAATGAGCAGTTCTTC. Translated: CASSVADRVYHNEQFF.

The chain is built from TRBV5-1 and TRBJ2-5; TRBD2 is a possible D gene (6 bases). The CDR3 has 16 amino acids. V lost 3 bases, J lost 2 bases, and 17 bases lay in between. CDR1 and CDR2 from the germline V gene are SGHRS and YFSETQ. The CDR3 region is CASSCTRAGLQETQYF. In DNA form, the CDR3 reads TGCGCCAGCAGCTGCACGAGAGCGGGTCTTCAAGAGACCCAGTACTTC.

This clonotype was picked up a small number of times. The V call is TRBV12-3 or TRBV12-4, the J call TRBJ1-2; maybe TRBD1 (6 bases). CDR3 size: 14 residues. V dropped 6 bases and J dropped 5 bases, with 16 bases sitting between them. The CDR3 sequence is CASSPQGPAYGYTF. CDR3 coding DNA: TGTGCCAGCAGCCCCCAGGGGCCCGCATATGGCTACACCTTC.

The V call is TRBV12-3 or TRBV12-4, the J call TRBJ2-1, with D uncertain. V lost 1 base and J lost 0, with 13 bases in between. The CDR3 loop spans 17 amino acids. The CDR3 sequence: CASSLERVASSYNEQFF. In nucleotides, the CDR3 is TGTGCCAGCAGTTTAGAAAGGGTAGCCAGCTCCTACAATGAGCAGTTCTTC.

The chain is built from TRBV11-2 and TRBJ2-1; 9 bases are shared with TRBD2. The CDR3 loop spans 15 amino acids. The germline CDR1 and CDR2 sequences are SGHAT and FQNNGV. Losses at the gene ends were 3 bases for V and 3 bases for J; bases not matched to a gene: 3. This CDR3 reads CASSFGRGGYNEQFF. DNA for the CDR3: TGTGCCAGCAGCTTCGGGCGGGGGGGCTACAATGAGCAGTTCTTC.

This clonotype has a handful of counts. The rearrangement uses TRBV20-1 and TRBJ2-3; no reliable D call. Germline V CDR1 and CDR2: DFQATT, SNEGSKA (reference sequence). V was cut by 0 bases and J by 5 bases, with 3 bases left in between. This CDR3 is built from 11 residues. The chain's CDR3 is CSAREVDTQYF. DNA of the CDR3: TGCAGTGCTAGAGAGGTAGATACGCAGTATTTT.

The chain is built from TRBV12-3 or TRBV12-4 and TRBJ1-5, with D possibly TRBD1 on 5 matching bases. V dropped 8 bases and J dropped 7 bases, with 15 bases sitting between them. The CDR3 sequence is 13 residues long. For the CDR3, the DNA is TGTGCCAGCGCAGTGGGGGGGAGACAGCCCCAGCATTTT. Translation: CASAVGGRQPQHF.

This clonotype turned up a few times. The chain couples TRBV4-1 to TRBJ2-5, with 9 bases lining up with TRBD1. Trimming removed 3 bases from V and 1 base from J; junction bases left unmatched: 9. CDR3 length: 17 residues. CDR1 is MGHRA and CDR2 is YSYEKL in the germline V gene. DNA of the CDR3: TGCGCCAGCAGCCACGCTGGACAGGGGACCTTCCAAGAGACCCAGTACTTC. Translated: CASSHAGQGTFQETQYF.

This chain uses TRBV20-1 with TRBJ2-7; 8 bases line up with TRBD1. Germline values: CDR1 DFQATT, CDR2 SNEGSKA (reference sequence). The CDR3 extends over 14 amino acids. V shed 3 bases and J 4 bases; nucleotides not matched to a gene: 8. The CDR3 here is CSASPPGGLYEQYF. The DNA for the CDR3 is TGCAGTGCTAGTCCTCCAGGGGGCTTGTACGAGCAGTACTTC.

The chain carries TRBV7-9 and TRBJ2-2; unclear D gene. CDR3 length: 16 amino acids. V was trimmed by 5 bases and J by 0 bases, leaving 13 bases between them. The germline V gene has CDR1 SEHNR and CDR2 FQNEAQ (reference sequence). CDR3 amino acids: CASSLSYHANTGELFF. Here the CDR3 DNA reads TGTGCCAGCAGCCTCAGCTATCACGCGAACACCGGGGAGCTGTTTTTT. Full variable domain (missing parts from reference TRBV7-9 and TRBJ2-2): DTGVSQNPRHKITKRGQNVTFRCDPISEHNRLYWYRQTLGQGPEFLTYFQNEAQLEKSRLLSDRFSAERPKGSFSTLEIQRTEQGDSAMYLCASSLSYHANTGELFFGEGSRLTVL.

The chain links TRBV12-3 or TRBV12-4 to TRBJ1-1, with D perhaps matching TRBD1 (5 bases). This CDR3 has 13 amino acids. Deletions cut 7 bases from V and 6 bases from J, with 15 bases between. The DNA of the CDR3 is TGTGCCAGCACCCTAAGGGGAGGGTCTGAAGCTTTCTTT. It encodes CASTLRGGSEAFF.

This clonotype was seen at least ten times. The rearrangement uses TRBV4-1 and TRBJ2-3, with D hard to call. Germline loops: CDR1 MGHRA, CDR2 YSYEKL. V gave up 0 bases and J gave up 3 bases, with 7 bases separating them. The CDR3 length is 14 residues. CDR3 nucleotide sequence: TGCGCCAGCAGCCAAGATTTGAGAACAGATACGCAGTATTTT. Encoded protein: CASSQDLRTDTQYF.

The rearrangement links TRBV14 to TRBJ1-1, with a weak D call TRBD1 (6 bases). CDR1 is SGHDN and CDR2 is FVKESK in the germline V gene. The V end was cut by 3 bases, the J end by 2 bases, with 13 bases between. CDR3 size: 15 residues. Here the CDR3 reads CASSHSQGSNTEAFF. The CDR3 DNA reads TGTGCCAGCAGCCATTCACAGGGAAGTAACACTGAAGCTTTCTTT.

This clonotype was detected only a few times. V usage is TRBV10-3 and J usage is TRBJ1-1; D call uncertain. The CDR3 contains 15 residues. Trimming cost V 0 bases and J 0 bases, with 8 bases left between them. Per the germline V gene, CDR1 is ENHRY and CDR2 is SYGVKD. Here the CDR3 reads CAISESGRVNTEAFF. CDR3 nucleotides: TGTGCCATCAGTGAGTCGGGAAGGGTGAACACTGAAGCTTTCTTT.

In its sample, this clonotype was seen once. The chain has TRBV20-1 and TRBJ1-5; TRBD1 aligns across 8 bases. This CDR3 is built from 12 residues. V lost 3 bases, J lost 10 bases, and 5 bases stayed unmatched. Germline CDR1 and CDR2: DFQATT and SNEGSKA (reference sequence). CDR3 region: CSARDRVSPQHF. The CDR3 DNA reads TGCAGTGCTAGGGACAGGGTCAGCCCCCAGCATTTT.

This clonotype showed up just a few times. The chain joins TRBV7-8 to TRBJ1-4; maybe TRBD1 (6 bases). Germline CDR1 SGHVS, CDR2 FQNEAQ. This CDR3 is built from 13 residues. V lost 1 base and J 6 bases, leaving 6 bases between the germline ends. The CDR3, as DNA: TGTGCCAGCAGCTTAGACAGGGATGAAAAACTGTTTTTT. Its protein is CASSLDRDEKLFF.

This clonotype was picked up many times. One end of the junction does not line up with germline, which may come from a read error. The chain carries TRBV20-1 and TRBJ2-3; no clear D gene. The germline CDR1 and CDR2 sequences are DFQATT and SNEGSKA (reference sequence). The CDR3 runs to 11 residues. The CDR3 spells CSARVGDTQYF. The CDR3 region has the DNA TGCAGTGCCAGAGTCGGGGATACGCAGTATTTT.